These 7 T cell receptor beta chains came from one sample sequenced in a study of beta chain features in type 1 diabetes. The study, taken as a whole, reports: When Type 1 diabetes patients were examined, their TCRB CDR3s proved moderately but significantly shorter in all four CD4+ subsets.

No antigen has been assigned to these receptors. Of the isolated RNA, all was reverse transcribed, and so the sequenced material was expressed TCRB transcripts. Method: immunoSEQ multiplex PCR; TCRdb's copy keeps in-frame clones and lacks some. This sample has about 170,000 clones, with around 8% found just once. The sample taken for sequencing was central memory CD4+ T cells from blood. The receptors were gathered from a woman in her 40s with type 1 diabetes.

V is TRBV5-4 and J is TRBJ2-1; tentatively, D is TRBD2 (5 bases). Germline V gives CDR1 SGHNT, CDR2 YYREEE (reference sequence). V lost 4 bases and J lost 6, with 14 bases in between. The CDR3 totals 14 residues. The CDR3 region is CASSNLGSGNEQFF. CDR3 nucleotides: TGTGCCAGCAGCAATCTAGGAAGCGGCAATGAGCAGTTCTTC.

The J gene is TRBJ2-6, the V gene TRBV7-9; D is possibly TRBD1 (5 bases). V was clipped by 3 bases and J by 0 bases, with 18 bases between them. Germline lookup yields CDR1 SEHNR and CDR2 FQNEAQ (reference sequence). This CDR3 has 19 residues. The CDR3 protein is CASSFDRQKNGSGANVLTF. The CDR3, as DNA: TGTGCCAGCAGCTTTGATCGACAGAAAAATGGCTCTGGGGCCAACGTCCTGACTTTC.

The chain is built from TRBV2 and TRBJ2-7; no firm D call. V lost 5 bases, J lost 3 bases, and 5 bases lay in between. Germline V gene sequence: CDR1 SNHLY, CDR2 FYNNEI. The CDR3 sequence is 11 residues long. This CDR3 reads CASSSVYEQYF. The CDR3 nucleotides read TGTGCCAGCAGTTCCGTCTACGAGCAGTACTTC.

CDR3 residues: CASTKRGSNTEAFF. CDR3 coding DNA: TGTGCCAGTACCAAGCGGGGCTCGAACACTGAAGCTTTCTTT. The chain employs TRBV19 and TRBJ1-1; maybe TRBD1 (5 bases). This CDR3 has 14 amino acids. V dropped 7 bases and J dropped 1 base, with 13 bases sitting between them. Germline CDR1 and CDR2: LNHDA and SQIVND (reference sequence).

This clone appeared a few times. The chain links TRBV6-6 to TRBJ2-7; the match to TRBD1 covers 8 bases. This CDR3 has 14 amino acids. The J segment lost 3 bases and the V segment lost 4 bases, leaving 5 bases of the junction unmatched. CDR1 MNHNY and CDR2 SVGAGI come from the germline V gene (reference sequence). The CDR3 nucleotides are TGTGCCAGCAGTTCCACCGGGACAGGCTACGAGCAGTACTTC. It yields the protein CASSSTGTGYEQYF.

Only a few counts were recorded for this clone. The V call is TRBV7-8, the J call TRBJ2-7, with 12 bases fitting TRBD2. The CDR3 totals 17 residues. Trimming cost V 5 bases and J 2 bases; bases outside gene matches: 10. Germline CDR1 is SGHVS and CDR2 is FQNEAQ. The chain's CDR3 is CASSLSLTSGSPYEQYF. CDR3 DNA: TGTGCCAGCAGCCTCTCTCTGACTAGCGGGAGCCCCTACGAGCAGTACTTC.

This clone was seen a few times. For the CDR3, the DNA is TGTGCCTGGAGTGCGGCAGCGGGATCCTACGAGCAGTACTTC. Translating it yields CAWSAAAGSYEQYF. This rearrangement joins TRBV30 to TRBJ2-7; 7 bases line up with TRBD2. Germline CDR1 GTSNPN, CDR2 SVGIG (reference sequence). This CDR3 is built from 14 residues. V shed 1 base and J 1 base; nucleotides not matched to a gene: 4.